These 15 T cell receptor beta chains originate from one sample sequenced in a study of cytomegalovirus exposure and HLA in healthy donors. Produced via immunoSEQ multiplex PCR; TCRdb's table is partial and in-frame only. Counted here are approximately 180,000 clones, roughly 88% occurring once; the ten biggest clones make up more than 1.4%. Material for sequencing was PBMCs. Receptors were obtained from a young woman in good health and CMV-seronegative.

The chain uses TRBV5-6 and TRBJ2-7, with D perhaps matching TRBD1 (6 bases). Germline V gives CDR1 SGHDT, CDR2 YYEEEE. V gave up 3 bases and J gave up 5 bases, with 24 bases separating them. The CDR3 is 17 amino acids. CDR3 in DNA: TGTGCCAGCAGCTCGGCCCCCGGTTGGGGGCGGGTAAACGAGCAGTACTTC. This encodes CASSSAPGWGRVNEQYF.

The rearrangement joins TRBV19 to TRBJ2-5; 10 bases align to TRBD1. V shed 6 bases, J shed 5 bases, and the junction held 9 bases outside the gene matches. The CDR3 length is 15 residues. Per the germline V gene, CDR1 is LNHDA and CDR2 is SQIVND (reference sequence). The CDR3: CASRTGGVQGETQYF. The CDR3 bases are TGTGCCAGTAGGACAGGGGGCGTCCAGGGGGAGACCCAGTACTTC.

The chain links TRBV6-5 to TRBJ1-3, with TRBD1 as a possible D gene (6 bases). The V and J ends lost 5 bases and 0 bases respectively, with 11 bases between them. The germline gives CDR1 MNHEY, CDR2 SVGAGI. CDR3 length equals 15 residues. CDR3 DNA sequence: TGTGCCAGCAGTCGGACAGCGTACTCTGGAAACACCATATATTTT. It codes for CASSRTAYSGNTIYF.

The rearrangement joins TRBV2 to TRBJ1-5, with D unclear. V was clipped by 0 bases and J by 7 bases, with 7 bases between them. This CDR3 spans 13 amino acids. Germline CDR1 and CDR2: SNHLY and FYNNEI. The CDR3 protein is CASSEARVQPQHF. The CDR3 coding sequence is TGTGCCAGCAGTGAAGCGAGGGTACAGCCCCAGCATTTT.

V gene TRBV7-9 combines with J gene TRBJ2-2, with 8 bases lining up with TRBD1. The CDR3 is made up of 13 amino acids. CDR1 SEHNR and CDR2 FQNEAQ come from the germline V gene (reference sequence). V gave up 8 bases and J gave up 5 bases; unmatched junction bases: 4. The CDR3 DNA reads TGTGCCAGCGGGCGGACAGGGACCGGGGAGCTGTTTTTT. This sequence encodes CASGRTGTGELFF.

This rearrangement joins TRBV4-1 to TRBJ2-1; 7 nucleotides match TRBD2. Unmatched junction bases numbered 8, after V lost 0 bases and J lost 9 bases. The germline V gene encodes CDR1 MGHRA and CDR2 YSYEKL. The CDR3 spans 15 residues. CDR3 sequence reads: CASSQDLADTFEQFF. For the CDR3, the DNA is TGCGCCAGCAGCCAAGATCTAGCGGACACGTTTGAGCAGTTCTTC.

This chain uses TRBV7-2 with TRBJ2-3, with 8 bases lining up with TRBD2. With 8 bases clipped from V and 4 bases from J, the junction kept 20 bases outside the gene matches. There are 18 residues in the CDR3. Germline values: CDR1 SGHTA, CDR2 FQGNSA. The CDR3 spells CASSRGSGGFGRADTQYF. The CDR3 DNA follows: TGTGCCAGCTCCCGGGGAAGCGGGGGCTTCGGCAGGGCAGATACGCAGTATTTT.

The J gene is TRBJ1-6, the V gene TRBV12-5, with 7 bases that match TRBD1. V trimming: 5 bases; J trimming: 0 bases; junction bases outside the gene matches: 7. This CDR3 has 17 residues. Germline V gene lookup returns CDR1 LGHNT and CDR2 FRNRAP. DNA of the CDR3: TGTGCTAGTGGTCCCCCAGGGGGGAGCTCCTATAATTCACCCCTCCACTTT. This encodes CASGPPGGSSYNSPLHF.

This clone was observed a single time. The chain links TRBV7-9 to TRBJ2-3; 7 bases are a match to TRBD2. The junction had 9 bases not matched to a gene; V was cut back by 8 bases and J by 4 bases. The V gene's germline CDR1 is SEHNR and CDR2 FQNEAQ (reference sequence). This CDR3 has 14 amino acids. CDR3 residues: CASPPGLVADTQYF. CDR3 bases: TGTGCCAGCCCACCCGGACTAGTTGCAGATACGCAGTATTTT. Combining the CDR3 with reference TRBV7-9 and TRBJ2-3 gives the whole variable domain DTGVSQNPRHKITKRGQNVTFRCDPISEHNRLYWYRQTLGQGPEFLTYFQNEAQLEKSRLLSDRFSAERPKGSFSTLEIQRTEQGDSAMYLCASPPGLVADTQYFGPGTRLTVL.

CDR3 region: CASSPGEQNYGYTF. CDR3 nucleotide sequence: TGTGCCAGCTCCCCCGGGGAACAGAACTATGGCTACACCTTC. The J gene is TRBJ1-2, the V gene TRBV18; no reliable D call. Germline CDR1 and CDR2: KGHSH and LQKENI. Trimming left V 6 bases short and J 2 bases short, with 13 bases between. CDR3 size: 14 residues.

This chain uses TRBV5-1 with TRBJ2-2; 10 bases line up with TRBD2. The CDR3 consists of 17 residues. V was clipped by 1 base and J by 3 bases; unmatched bases: 6. Germline V gene data show CDR1 as SGHRS and CDR2 as YFSETQ. CDR3 bases: TGCGCCAGCAGCTTGAAGCGGGGGGGCTCGCACACCGGGGAGCTGTTTTTT. Translating it yields CASSLKRGGSHTGELFF.

CDR3 protein: CASSQEGRAGTQETQYF. In nucleotides, the CDR3 is TGTGCCAGCAGCCAAGAAGGCAGGGCCGGGACTCAAGAGACCCAGTACTTC. The gene calls are TRBV4-2 and TRBJ2-5, with D perhaps matching TRBD2 (6 bases). CDR1 is LGHNA and CDR2 is YNFKEQ in the germline V gene. Trimming took 0 bases from V and 2 from J, leaving 16 bases between them. This CDR3 comprises 17 residues.

This chain joins TRBV7-3 and TRBJ2-3, with 11 bases lining up with TRBD2. J was trimmed by 0 bases and V by 5 bases; bases with no gene match: 4. This CDR3 has 16 amino acids. Germline V lookup: CDR1 SGHTA, CDR2 FQGTGA. The DNA of the CDR3 is TGTGCCAGCAGCATGGGACTAGCGGTTAGCACAGATACGCAGTATTTT. Its protein is CASSMGLAVSTDTQYF. The full variable domain, with the rest looked up from reference TRBV7-3 and TRBJ2-3, is GAGVSQTPSNKVTEKGKYVELRCDPISGHTALYWYRQSLGQGPEFLIYFQGTGAADDSGLPNDRFFAVRPEGSVSTLKIQRTERGDSAVYLCASSMGLAVSTDTQYFGPGTRLTVL.

The V and J genes are TRBV7-9 and TRBJ1-1; 7 positions agree with TRBD1. The CDR3 spans 15 residues. The germline CDR1 and CDR2 sequences are SEHNR and FQNEAQ (reference sequence). V shed 5 bases, J shed 7 bases, and the junction held 13 bases outside the gene matches. The CDR3 sequence is CASSPDRSRTLEAFF. In nucleotides, the CDR3 is TGTGCCAGCAGCCCGGACAGGAGCCGAACCCTTGAAGCTTTCTTT.

CDR3 residues: CASSVRRPGFDGYTF. The CDR3 nucleotides are TGTGCCAGCAGCGTACGTAGGCCAGGGTTCGATGGCTACACCTTC. The chain has TRBV9 and TRBJ1-2, with D maybe TRBD1 (5 bases). V dropped 1 base and J dropped 6 bases, with 16 bases sitting between them. CDR1 and CDR2 (germline): SGDLS, YYNGEE. The CDR3 length is 15 residues.